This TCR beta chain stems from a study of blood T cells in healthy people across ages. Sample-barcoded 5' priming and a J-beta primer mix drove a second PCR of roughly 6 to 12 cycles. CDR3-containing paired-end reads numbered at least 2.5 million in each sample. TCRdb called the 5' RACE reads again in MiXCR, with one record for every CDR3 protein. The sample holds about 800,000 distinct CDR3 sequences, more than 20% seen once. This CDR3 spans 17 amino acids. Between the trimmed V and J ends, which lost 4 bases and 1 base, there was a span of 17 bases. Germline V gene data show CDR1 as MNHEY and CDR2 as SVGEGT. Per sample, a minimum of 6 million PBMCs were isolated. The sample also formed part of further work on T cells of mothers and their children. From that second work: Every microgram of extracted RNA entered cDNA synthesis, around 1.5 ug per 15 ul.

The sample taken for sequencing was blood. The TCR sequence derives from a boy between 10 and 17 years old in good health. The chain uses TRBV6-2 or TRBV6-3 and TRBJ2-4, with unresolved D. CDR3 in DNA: TGTGCCAGCAGTTCCCCGACGGGCCTTCGCGCCAAAAACATTCAGTACTTC. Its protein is CASSSPTGLRAKNIQYF.